These 17 T cell receptor beta chains came from one sample sequenced in a study of human T cells and chemical hapten exposure. TCRdb itself ran the RACE reads through MiXCR, one entry per CDR3 protein. The repertoire includes 300,000 to 450,000 distinct CDR3 sequences, around 5.5% of them detected once, and over 7% sits in the top ten. Indicated time point: pre-sensitization, week 0. Sample treatment: therapeutic diphenylcyclopropenone sensitization with weekly scalp DPC. This specimen consisted of whole blood, obtained in connection with sensitization to the hapten diphenylcyclopropenone (DPC). These receptors originate from a woman aged 18-30 years with alopecia areata. Some clones in this sample may be carry-over from other donors' samples.

This clonotype was observed a handful of times. This chain links TRBV12-3 or TRBV12-4 with TRBJ2-7; the match to TRBD1 covers 10 bases. Trimming cost V 8 bases and J 5 bases; bases outside gene matches: 3. The CDR3 runs 12 residues. CDR3 coding DNA: TGTGCCAGCGGGGGGACAGGGGACGAGCAGTACTTC. Translating gives CASGGTGDEQYF.

This sequence joins TRBV6-1 and TRBJ1-4; perhaps TRBD1 as D (5 bases). From germline, CDR1 is MNHNS and CDR2 SASEGT. CDR3 size: 16 residues. With 1 base removed from V and 4 bases from J, the gap between germline ends came to 13 bases. CDR3 region: CASSEGQGIFNEKLFF. The CDR3 DNA follows: TGTGCCAGCAGTGAAGGGCAGGGCATTTTTAATGAAAAACTGTTTTTT.

The chain uses TRBV7-8 and TRBJ1-6; TRBD1 agrees at 10 bases. The germline V gene has CDR1 SGHVS and CDR2 FQNEAQ. CDR3 length: 18 amino acids. V gave up 3 bases and J gave up 5 bases; unmatched junction bases: 10. The CDR3 coding sequence is TGTGCCAGCAGCTTCGAAGAGACAGGGGGCCTAAATAATTCACCCCTCCACTTT. Protein: CASSFEETGGLNNSPLHF.

Here the CDR3 DNA reads TGTGCCAGCCGGAGACAGGGGGCAAACACCATATATTTT. Translation gives CASRRQGANTIYF. The chain joins TRBV7-2 to TRBJ1-3, with 10 bases that match TRBD1. The CDR3 loop spans 13 amino acids. Germline-derived CDR1 and CDR2 are SGHTA and FQGNSA. V was pared by 8 bases and J by 6 bases, with 4 bases of the junction left unmatched.

The rearrangement uses TRBV12-3 or TRBV12-4 and TRBJ2-7, with TRBD2 matching 7 bases. After removal of 4 bases from V and 10 bases from J, the junction contained 7 bases not matched to a gene. This CDR3 region has 12 residues. CDR3 DNA: TGTGCCAGCAGTTACGCTAGCGGTCGCCAGTACTTC. Translating gives CASSYASGRQYF.

Many counts were recorded for this clonotype. The chain uses TRBV29-1 and TRBJ2-6; D may be TRBD2 (6 bases). The CDR3 has 14 residues. Trimming removed 5 bases at V and 0 bases at J, with 8 bases between. CDR1 is SQVTM, CDR2 ANQGSEA, per germline. The CDR3 nucleotides read TGCAGCGTTCAAGCGGGCTCTGGGGCCAACGTCCTGACTTTC. The encoded protein is CSVQAGSGANVLTF.

This clonotype was found many times. CDR3 DNA sequence: TGTGCCACCAGTGATGCAGGGGCGTACACAGATACGCAGTATTTT. Its protein product is CATSDAGAYTDTQYF. The chain is built from TRBV24-1 and TRBJ2-3; the D gene is possibly TRBD1 (6 bases). The V gene's germline CDR1 is KGHDR and CDR2 SFDVKD. This CDR3 contains 15 residues. V was trimmed by 3 bases and J by 2 bases, leaving 11 bases between them.

The chain recombines TRBV5-1 with TRBJ2-3, with 7 bases lining up with TRBD1. Germline CDR1 and CDR2: SGHRS and YFSETQ. The CDR3 runs 22 residues. Trimming removed 4 bases from V and 4 bases from J; junction bases left unmatched: 30. The CDR3 is CASSAPPKSEQPLGGTADTQYF. Written as DNA, the CDR3 is TGCGCCAGCAGCGCACCCCCTAAGTCGGAGCAACCTTTAGGGGGCACGGCAGATACGCAGTATTTT.

In this sample, this clonotype turned up many times. The rearrangement links TRBV5-1 to TRBJ2-1; 11 nucleotides match TRBD2. After removal of 3 bases from V and 0 bases from J, the junction contained 2 bases not matched to a gene. The germline CDR1 and CDR2 sequences are SGHRS and YFSETQ. The CDR3 sequence is 16 residues long. The CDR3 DNA reads as TGCGCCAGCAGCTACACTAGCGGGGGCTCCTACAATGAGCAGTTCTTC. It yields the protein CASSYTSGGSYNEQFF. The entire variable domain, with the rest obtained from reference TRBV5-1 and TRBJ2-1, is as follows: KAGVTQTPRYLIKTRGQQVTLSCSPISGHRSVSWYQQTPGQGLQFLFEYFSETQRNKGNFPGRFSGRQFSNSRSEMNVSTLELGDSALYLCASSYTSGGSYNEQFFGPGTRLTVL.

This clonotype was observed a few times. The rearrangement joins TRBV7-2 to TRBJ1-2; a weak D match, TRBD1 (6 bases). From germline, CDR1 is SGHTA and CDR2 FQGNSA. The V and J ends lost 5 bases and 8 bases respectively, with 21 bases between them. The CDR3 contains 15 residues. The CDR3 spells CASSIDYGRGRGYTF. CDR3 nucleotide sequence: TGTGCCAGCAGCATCGATTATGGCAGGGGTAGAGGCTACACCTTC.

This clonotype has only a few counts. V usage is TRBV3-1 and J usage is TRBJ2-6, with 8 bases aligning to TRBD1. This CDR3 has 16 amino acids. J was trimmed by 4 bases and V by 0 bases; bases with no gene match: 2. CDR1 is LGHDT and CDR2 is YNNKEL in the germline V gene (reference sequence). CDR3 loop: CASSQEGQAGANVLTF. CDR3 sequence (DNA): TGTGCCAGCAGCCAAGAGGGACAGGCCGGGGCCAACGTCCTGACTTTC. The variable domain in full, completed from reference TRBV3-1 and TRBJ2-6, reads DTAVSQTPKYLVTQMGNDKSIKCEQNLGHDTMYWYKQDSKKFLKIMFSYNNKELIINETVPNRFSPKSPDKAHLNLHINSLELGDSAVYFCASSQEGQAGANVLTFGAGSRLTVL.

This clonotype was observed at least ten times. The genes are TRBV7-6 and TRBJ2-1; 10 positions match TRBD1. The CDR3 is 15 amino acids. Trimming cost V 5 bases and J 6 bases; bases outside gene matches: 7. Germline CDR1 SGHVS, CDR2 FNYEAQ. The CDR3 here is CASSPRQGASNEQFF. The CDR3 DNA reads TGTGCCAGCAGCCCCAGACAGGGGGCCAGCAATGAGCAGTTCTTC.

As concerns this clonotype: At one end the junction does not follow the germline gene, possibly because of a read error. The rearrangement joins TRBV19 to TRBJ2-7, with 7 positions matching TRBD1. The CDR3 totals 12 residues. Germline CDR1 is LNHDA and CDR2 is SQIVND (reference sequence). CDR3 sequence reads: CACRDSSYEQYF. The CDR3 DNA sequence: TGTGCCTGTAGGGACAGCTCCTACGAGCAGTACTTC.

This clonotype was detected many times. The J gene is TRBJ2-1, the V gene TRBV20-1; 9 bases match TRBD2. Germline CDR1 and CDR2: DFQATT and SNEGSKA (reference sequence). This CDR3 is 15 amino acids long. Trimming took 6 bases from V and 4 from J; bases not matched to a gene: 10. DNA of the CDR3: TGCAGTGCGCCAGGACTAGCGTCAATATACAATGAGCAGTTCTTC. It translates to CSAPGLASIYNEQFF.

The gene calls are TRBV7-9 and TRBJ1-2, with D perhaps TRBD1 (6 bases). This CDR3 comprises 14 residues. Trimming shortened V by 1 base and J by 6 bases, and 12 bases separated the two germline ends. The germline CDR1 and CDR2 sequences are SEHNR and FQNEAQ (reference sequence). The CDR3 sequence: CASSLGSRGDGYTF. The CDR3 coding sequence is TGTGCCAGCAGCTTAGGCAGCAGGGGCGATGGCTACACCTTC.

This chain joins TRBV4-3 and TRBJ2-3, with 12 bases identical to TRBD2. With V trimmed by 4 bases and J by 2 bases, 10 bases remained unmatched. The length of the CDR3 is 18 residues. CDR1 and CDR2 from the germline V gene are LGHNA and YSLEER. The CDR3 nucleotides are TGCGCCAGCAGCCTTACTAGCGGGGGGTTTGTATACACAGATACGCAGTATTTT. Its translation: CASSLTSGGFVYTDTQYF.

This clonotype was observed a handful of times. V and J are TRBV29-1 and TRBJ2-2; D ambiguous. Germline V gives CDR1 SQVTM, CDR2 ANQGSEA. The V end was cut by 7 bases, the J end by 0 bases, with 3 bases between. The CDR3 has 11 residues. The CDR3 DNA sequence: TGCAGCGGAGCGAACACCGGGGAGCTGTTTTTT. Translating it yields CSGANTGELFF.